This is a list of T cell receptor beta chains from one sample in a study of blood T cell repertoires in COVID-19. Sequencing was performed with immunoSEQ multiplex PCR; in TCRdb, only in-frame clones are kept and a portion is missing. The table lists approximately 130,000 clones, about 83% of them singletons. The sample consisted of peripheral blood. The receptor source for this set is a man aged 80 or over with active or convalescent COVID-19. CDR3s include the opening cysteine and the closing phenylalanine or tryptophan. Rows may omit the clone size; those that give it use once, few, many or a size class.

TRBJ1-5,TRBV12-3/TRBV12-4,few,CASSDRANQPQHF
TRBJ1-1,TRBV4-1,few,CASSQEQEQNTEAFF
TRBJ1-1,TRBV12-3/TRBV12-4,NA,CASRPRAGQIAFF
TRBJ1-5,TRBV7-4,NA,CASSLRTGHHDSNQPQHF
TRBJ1-5,TRBV4-3,few,CASSQDRQGGQPQHF
TRBJ1-3,TRBV4-3,NA,CASSQVTGGSGNTIYF
TRBJ1-5,TRBV10-3,NA,CAISATGEVQPQHF
TRBJ1-6,TRBV6-6,few,CASSISDSPLHF
TRBJ2-5,TRBV27,once,CASSPARGWKTQYF
TRBJ1-2,TRBV19,NA,CASILGQGDYGYTF
TRBJ2-7,TRBV5-8,NA,CASNRAAGGHEQYF
TRBJ2-5,TRBV5-1,NA,CASSLRGETQYF
TRBJ2-2,TRBV19,NA,CASSQQGQIAGELFF
TRBJ2-3,TRBV5-1,NA,CASSLALAGDTQYF
TRBJ2-2,TRBV19,NA,CASSLRDTIFSTGELFF
TRBJ2-3,TRBV25-1,NA,CASSDRQGADTQYF
TRBJ2-7,TRBV7-2,NA,CASSARGGAHEQYF
TRBJ1-1,TRBV5-1,NA,CASSPEMNTEAFF